This TCR beta chain stems from a study of blood T cell repertoires in COVID-19. Study in general: Sources were T cells, B-cell-depleted T cells, or PBMCs; the material itself was cDNA or gDNA.

Original analysis: By means of reference gene primer amplification, nucleated cell counts were estimated. Only in-frame clones appear in the TCRdb table, and some are missing; sequencing was by immunoSEQ multiplex PCR. V, J and clone size are taken as reported in that table, and D and trimming were inferred from the DNA itself. The sample contains 200,000 to 300,000 clones, about 93% of which appear only once. The CDR3 is 17 residues long. J gave up 0 bases and V 0 bases, and 2 bases lay outside the gene matches. Germline V gene sequence: CDR1 SGHNT, CDR2 YYREEE (reference sequence). This clone has a handful of counts.

Sequences were obtained from peripheral blood. This clonotype was obtained from a man aged 25-40 years with COVID-19, enrolled during active disease. The chain joins TRBV5-4 to TRBJ2-2, with TRBD2 identical over 10 bases. This CDR3 reads CASSLAGLAANTGELFF. CDR3 DNA: TGTGCCAGCAGCTTGGCCGGACTAGCGGCGAACACCGGGGAGCTGTTTTTT.